This paragraph reports one T cell receptor beta chain. Antigen specificity is unknown. Using immunoSEQ multiplex PCR, the repertoire was profiled, and TCRdb retains in-frame clones only, with some absent. The table has about 8,300 clones, around nine tenths seen once; the top ten hold about a fifth. Looked up from germline, CDR1 is LNHDA and CDR2 is SQIVND (reference sequence). This CDR3 spans 15 amino acids. V trimming: 6 bases; J trimming: 7 bases; junction bases outside the gene matches: 7. This sample was included in a study of lymphopenia after photon versus proton radiotherapy. Study results and limitations: Proton therapy kept repertoires fairly stable, unlike photons, which gained effector/memory cells. Survival link was tested only in deceased patients; proton benefit remains a possibility. Oligoclonal CD8+ Temra expansion after nadir drove photon patients' diversity drop. In patients who died, overall survival fell as post-nadir TCR diversity dropped more.

V usage is TRBV19 and J usage is TRBJ2-1; TRBD1 agrees at 12 bases. This TCR was recovered from a man aged 80 or over with cholangiocarcinoma. The sequencing here drew on peripheral blood, taken from a patient treated with photon-based radiotherapy. The CDR3 bases are TGTGCCAGTAGAATGGGACAGGGGGCGATTAATGAGCAGTTCTTC. It is translated as CASRMGQGAINEQFF.